This TCR beta chain was recorded in a study of PD-1 blockade in classical Hodgkin lymphoma. Study information: Patients got intravenous nivolumab 3 mg/kg every 2 weeks.

Here immunoSEQ multiplex PCR was the method, and the copy in TCRdb shows in-frame clones only, minus some. Of some 30,000 clones listed, around 68% are singletons. A note on this clone: Its target is unknown.

Every patient relapsed after autologous stem cell transplantation, and brentuximab vedotin exposure varied. Findings and limits, study-wide: At baseline, newly diagnosed patients reportedly showed less TCR diversity than healthy donors. While CD8+ TCR diversity did not rise significantly by C4D1, CD4+ TCR diversity did.

This CDR3 has 14 amino acids. Trimming cost V 5 bases and J 8 bases, with 16 bases left between them. In germline, CDR1 is MNHNY, CDR2 SVGAGI (reference sequence). The sequence was obtained from a human donor with classical Hodgkin lymphoma. The V and J genes are TRBV6-6 and TRBJ1-5, with D perhaps matching TRBD1 (6 bases). The specimen was peripheral blood mononuclear cells (PBMCs), collected before the second cycle of nivolumab. Here the CDR3 reads CASSIGGWGKPQHF. The DNA of the CDR3 is TGTGCCAGCAGTATAGGGGGATGGGGGAAGCCCCAGCATTTT.